Following are 31 T cell receptor beta chains from one sample sequenced in a study of T cells after posttransplantation cyclophosphamide. Some clones are missing from TCRdb's copy, which holds only in-frame ones; the method was immunoSEQ multiplex PCR. The table lists 10,000 to 15,000 clones, with no singletons. Material: PBMCs. Receptor source: a woman between 40 and 55 years old in good health, CMV-negative, and a related stem cell transplant donor.

In its sample, this clone was seen many times. The chain links TRBV19 to TRBJ1-2, with TRBD1 as a possible D gene (6 bases). The CDR3 sequence is 15 residues long. Germline V gene sequence: CDR1 LNHDA, CDR2 SQIVND (reference sequence). V was clipped by 5 bases and J by 0 bases, with 13 bases between them. The CDR3, as DNA: TGTGCCAGTAGTTATCAGGACAGTCCTAACTATGGCTACACCTTC. Encoded protein: CASSYQDSPNYGYTF.

There are many counts of this clone. The V call is TRBV6-2 or TRBV6-3, the J call TRBJ1-1, with a tentative D call TRBD1 (5 bases). The V and J ends lost 6 bases and 11 bases respectively, with 13 bases between them. The CDR3 sequence is 11 residues long. Germline V gene data show CDR1 as MNHEY and CDR2 as SVGEGT. The CDR3 spells CASSHKGLAFF. CDR3 in DNA: TGTGCCAGCAGCCACAAGGGGCTTGCTTTCTTT.

This clone was detected ten times or more. The J gene is TRBJ2-3, the V gene TRBV2; weak D call: TRBD1 (6 bases). The CDR3 runs to 13 residues. V lost 9 bases and J lost 4, with 14 bases in between. CDR1 is SNHLY, CDR2 FYNNEI, per germline. CDR3 protein: CARDRSSPDTQYF. The CDR3 DNA follows: TGTGCCAGAGACAGGAGTTCCCCAGATACGCAGTATTTT.

This clone was detected ten times or more. The genes are TRBV5-6 and TRBJ1-2, with no clear D. The CDR3 contains 16 residues. The germline gives CDR1 SGHDT, CDR2 YYEEEE. Trimming shortened V by 3 bases and J by 0 bases, and 15 bases separated the two germline ends. CDR3 in DNA: TGTGCCAGCAGCTCGACCGGTTCCCTAGCTAACTATGGCTACACCTTC. Its translation: CASSSTGSLANYGYTF.

Many counts were recorded for this clone. The chain joins TRBV7-2 to TRBJ1-2; 7 positions match TRBD1. The V segment lost 1 base and the J segment 7 bases; nucleotides outside the gene matches: 9. The CDR3 contains 15 residues. The germline V gene has CDR1 SGHTA and CDR2 FQGNSA. The CDR3: CASSLDWEGAGGYTF. The CDR3 nucleotides read TGTGCCAGCAGCTTAGATTGGGAGGGGGCTGGTGGCTACACCTTC.

This clone was found many times. V usage is TRBV5-1 and J usage is TRBJ2-3; D is perhaps TRBD1 (6 bases). The CDR3 loop spans 13 amino acids. V was cut by 2 bases and J by 5 bases, with 9 bases left in between. Germline lookup yields CDR1 SGHRS and CDR2 YFSETQ. The CDR3 DNA is TGCGCCAGCAGCTTCCCAGGGGAAGATACGCAGTATTTT. As protein: CASSFPGEDTQYF.

This clone has more than one count but fewer than ten. The V gene is TRBV7-2, the J gene TRBJ2-5; 13 nucleotides align to TRBD2. V gave up 5 bases and J gave up 1 base; unmatched junction bases: 4. Germline V gene data show CDR1 as SGHTA and CDR2 as FQGNSA. The CDR3 runs to 16 residues. CDR3 residues: CASSVGLAGAQETQYF. CDR3 in DNA: TGTGCCAGCAGCGTCGGACTAGCGGGGGCCCAAGAGACCCAGTACTTC.

This clone was seen at least ten times. The chain carries TRBV23-1 and TRBJ1-1; 7 bases align to TRBD1. TRBV23-1 falls under the ORF class, with uncertain function. The CDR3 runs 16 residues. V was clipped by 4 bases and J by 0 bases; unmatched bases: 8. CDR3 loop: CASSLKGAGMNTEAFF. The CDR3 DNA reads TGCGCCAGCAGTCTGAAGGGGGCAGGAATGAACACTGAAGCTTTCTTT.

The genes are TRBV30 and TRBJ2-3; D is uncertain. This CDR3 has 13 residues. V was cut by 2 bases and J by 4 bases, with 10 bases left in between. Germline-derived CDR1 and CDR2 are GTSNPN and SVGIG (reference sequence). The CDR3 DNA reads as TGTGCCTGGAGTCGGCGGCTAGCAGATACGCAGTATTTT. Translating gives CAWSRRLADTQYF.

This clone was observed many times. The chain couples TRBV7-8 to TRBJ2-6; D is undetermined. The germline gives CDR1 SGHVS, CDR2 FQNEAQ. This CDR3 is built from 13 residues. V was clipped by 5 bases and J by 3 bases, with 5 bases between them. The CDR3 sequence: CASSLYGANVLTF. The CDR3 DNA sequence: TGTGCCAGCAGCCTTTATGGGGCCAACGTCCTGACTTTC.

This clone was seen ten or more times. The rearrangement uses TRBV6-1 and TRBJ2-5; D might be TRBD2 (6 bases). Looked up from germline, CDR1 is MNHNS and CDR2 is SASEGT. This CDR3 has 14 residues. V dropped 3 bases and J dropped 5 bases, with 13 bases sitting between them. The CDR3 DNA sequence: TGTGCCAGCAGTGACGGAGGAGGGTTCGAGACCCAGTACTTC. Amino acids: CASSDGGGFETQYF.

The sample holds many counts of this clone. The chain employs TRBV5-1 and TRBJ2-1; no definite D call. The V gene's germline CDR1 is SGHRS and CDR2 YFSETQ. V was trimmed by 0 bases and J by 7 bases, leaving 11 bases between them. This CDR3 is 14 amino acids long. The CDR3 sequence: CASSLGARSNEQFF. Here the CDR3 DNA reads TGCGCCAGCAGCTTGGGGGCCCGGAGTAATGAGCAGTTCTTC.

This clone showed up many times. The chain employs TRBV6-2 or TRBV6-3 and TRBJ2-3; 10 nucleotides align to TRBD2. After removal of 0 bases from V and 1 base from J, the junction contained 7 bases not matched to a gene. The CDR3 has 18 residues. The V gene's germline CDR1 is MNHEY and CDR2 SVGEGT. The CDR3 nucleotides are TGTGCCAGCAGTTACTCGACTAGCGGGTCCTGGGGCACAGATACGCAGTATTTT. It translates to CASSYSTSGSWGTDTQYF.

The sample holds many counts of this clone. The chain combines TRBV7-2 with TRBJ1-4; D may be TRBD1 (6 bases). Trimming pared 0 bases from V and 8 bases from J, leaving 16 bases between. CDR3 length equals 16 residues. The germline V gene has CDR1 SGHTA and CDR2 FQGNSA. CDR3 sequence (DNA): TGTGCCAGCAGCTTAGCTACCCCAGGGGAGGGGGAAAAACTGTTTTTT. The encoded protein is CASSLATPGEGEKLFF.

This clone was found many times. The junction departs from germline at one end; a sequencing error may be responsible. This sequence joins TRBV7-7 and TRBJ2-2, with D possibly being TRBD1 or TRBD2 (6 bases each). The CDR3 covers 14 residues. The V gene's germline CDR1 is SSHAT and CDR2 FNYEAQ (reference sequence). CDR3 protein: CASSLAGEAGELFF. The CDR3 bases are TGTGCTAGCAGCTTGGCAGGGGAGGCCGGGGAGCTGTTTTTT.

This clone was counted at least ten times. The V gene is TRBV7-9, the J gene TRBJ1-2, with 8 nucleotides matching TRBD1. The V and J ends lost 3 bases and 6 bases, in that order; junction bases with no gene match: 6. CDR3 length equals 14 residues. Germline loops: CDR1 SEHNR, CDR2 FQNEAQ (reference sequence). The CDR3 loop is CASSFQGAWDGYTF. The CDR3 DNA is TGTGCCAGCAGCTTTCAGGGGGCATGGGATGGCTACACCTTC.

This clone was recorded at least ten times. The chain links TRBV7-3 to TRBJ2-1, with 7 positions matching TRBD2. J gave up 9 bases and V 5 bases, and 4 bases lay outside the gene matches. The germline V gene has CDR1 SGHTA and CDR2 FQGTGA. The CDR3 spans 12 residues. CDR3 sequence: CASSPTGGEQFF. The CDR3 DNA is TGTGCCAGCAGCCCCACGGGGGGTGAGCAGTTCTTC. Full variable domain (rest looked up from reference TRBV7-3 and TRBJ2-1): GAGVSQTPSNKVTEKGKYVELRCDPISGHTALYWYRQSLGQGPEFLIYFQGTGAADDSGLPNDRFFAVRPEGSVSTLKIQRTERGDSAVYLCASSPTGGEQFFGPGTRLTVL.

This clone was recorded at least ten times. V usage is TRBV5-1 and J usage is TRBJ1-4, with 7 bases lining up with TRBD1. The junction had 7 bases not matched to a gene; V was cut back by 0 bases and J by 5 bases. Germline V gene data show CDR1 as SGHRS and CDR2 as YFSETQ. This CDR3 is 16 amino acids long. This CDR3 is CASSLDGTATNEKLFF. The CDR3 DNA is TGCGCCAGCAGCTTGGATGGGACAGCTACCAATGAAAAACTGTTTTTT.

This clone was detected ten times or more. The chain is built from TRBV7-6 and TRBJ1-1; no definite D call. This CDR3 is built from 12 residues. V dropped 5 bases and J dropped 7 bases, with 11 bases sitting between them. The germline V gene has CDR1 SGHVS and CDR2 FNYEAQ. CDR3 sequence reads: CASSPNAGEAFF. The CDR3 DNA reads TGTGCCAGCAGCCCGAACGCCGGTGAAGCTTTCTTT.

This clone was found many times. The chain recombines TRBV6-2 or TRBV6-3 with TRBJ2-7, with TRBD2 identical over 10 bases. J lost 2 bases, V lost 6 bases, and 10 bases had no gene match. The CDR3 length is 16 residues. Germline V gene sequence: CDR1 MNHEY, CDR2 SVGEGT. Here the CDR3 reads CASSIAGGSRTYEQYF. In DNA, the CDR3 is TGTGCCAGCAGCATAGCGGGGGGCTCACGCACCTACGAGCAGTACTTC.

This clone was recorded at least ten times. The chain has TRBV5-6 and TRBJ1-2; a possible D gene is TRBD1 (5 bases). Germline values: CDR1 SGHDT, CDR2 YYEEEE. CDR3 length equals 15 residues. Trimming shortened V by 5 bases and J by 6 bases, and 20 bases separated the two germline ends. CDR3 nucleotides: TGTGCCAGCAGGTCTCGGGGGAGGGGCGTGGATGGCTACACCTTC. Residues: CASRSRGRGVDGYTF.

The table lists this clone with many counts. The chain joins TRBV9 to TRBJ1-2; tentative D call: TRBD1 (6 bases). CDR1 SGDLS and CDR2 YYNGEE come from the germline V gene. Trimming took off 2 bases at V and 4 bases at J, with 12 bases between the two ends. There are 14 residues in the CDR3. Written as DNA, the CDR3 is TGTGCCAGCAGCGTTACACAGGGAGGCTATGGCTACACCTTC. Translating it yields CASSVTQGGYGYTF.

This clone was seen repeatedly, ten times or more. The rearrangement uses TRBV7-2 and TRBJ2-2; tentative D call: TRBD2 (6 bases). V lost 5 bases to trimming and J lost 4 bases, with 11 bases between them. Germline V gene data show CDR1 as SGHTA and CDR2 as FQGNSA. The CDR3 runs 14 residues. CDR3 sequence (DNA): TGTGCCAGCAGCCCGACTAGTTTCACCGGGGAGCTGTTTTTT. This sequence encodes CASSPTSFTGELFF. The variable domain in full, completed from reference TRBV7-2 and TRBJ2-2, reads GAGVSQSPSNKVTEKGKDVELRCDPISGHTALYWYRQSLGQGLEFLIYFQGNSAPDKSGLPSDRFSAERTGGSVSTLTIQRTQQEDSAVYLCASSPTSFTGELFFGEGSRLTVL.

This clone has a count of ten or more. V gene TRBV19 combines with J gene TRBJ1-4; no firm D call. Trimming removed 7 bases at V and 0 bases at J, with 12 bases between. Germline V gene sequence: CDR1 LNHDA, CDR2 SQIVND (reference sequence). The CDR3 totals 15 residues. This CDR3 reads CASKLVATTNEKLFF. The CDR3 bases are TGTGCCAGTAAGCTTGTCGCTACAACTAATGAAAAACTGTTTTTT.

This clone was counted at least ten times. J is TRBJ2-2 and V is TRBV12-3 or TRBV12-4, with D possibly matching TRBD1 (6 bases). The CDR3 has 15 residues. V lost 1 base to trimming and J lost 2 bases, with 8 bases between them. CDR3 loop: CASSLDRANTGELFF. The CDR3 nucleotides read TGTGCCAGCAGTTTAGACAGGGCTAACACCGGGGAGCTGTTTTTT.

In its sample, this clone was seen many times. The J gene is TRBJ2-5, the V gene TRBV27; 7 bases agree with TRBD1. This CDR3 spans 15 amino acids. Per the germline V gene, CDR1 is MNHEY and CDR2 is SMNVEV (reference sequence). The V gene end was trimmed by 3 bases and the J gene end by 5 bases; junction bases not matched to a gene: 9. The CDR3: CASSFMRGQWETQYF. Here the CDR3 DNA reads TGTGCCAGCAGTTTCATGAGGGGGCAATGGGAGACCCAGTACTTC.

The table lists this clone with many counts. The chain links TRBV19 to TRBJ2-1; 9 positions agree with TRBD2. CDR1 and CDR2 (germline): LNHDA, SQIVND (reference sequence). The CDR3 contains 16 residues. The V segment lost 4 bases and the J segment 6 bases; nucleotides outside the gene matches: 10. CDR3 protein: CASSTRTSARANEQFF. CDR3 bases: TGTGCCAGTAGTACCCGGACTAGCGCCCGAGCCAATGAGCAGTTCTTC.

This clone was counted at least ten times. The chain employs TRBV12-3 or TRBV12-4 and TRBJ2-3, with 10 positions matching TRBD1. The V segment lost 7 bases and the J segment 1 base; nucleotides outside the gene matches: 5. This CDR3 is built from 15 residues. Here the CDR3 DNA reads TGTGCCAGCAAAAGGACAGGGGGAGGCACAGATACGCAGTATTTT. Protein product: CASKRTGGGTDTQYF.

This clone was picked up many times. The V call is TRBV5-8, the J call TRBJ1-1, with D possibly TRBD1 on 5 matching bases. This CDR3 is built from 14 residues. Germline loops: CDR1 SGHTS, CDR2 YDEGEE. Deletions cut 2 bases from V and 5 bases from J, with 13 bases between. In DNA, the CDR3 is TGTGCCAGCAGCTTTGGGGGGGTGCAGACTGAAGCTTTCTTT. It codes for CASSFGGVQTEAFF. Variable domain in full (rest from reference TRBV5-8 and TRBJ1-1): EAGVTQSPTHLIKTRGQQATLRCSPISGHTSVYWYQQALGLGLQFLLWYDEGEERNRGNFPPRFSGRQFPNYSSELNVNALELEDSALYLCASSFGGVQTEAFFGQGTRLTVV.

This clone was detected many times. This chain joins TRBV20-1 and TRBJ1-1; TRBD1 might be the D (6 bases). Trimming stripped 4 bases from V and 10 bases from J, with 13 bases between. CDR3 length: 11 amino acids. The germline gives CDR1 DFQATT, CDR2 SNEGSKA (reference sequence). The CDR3 loop is CSAIIGGSAFF. CDR3 nucleotides: TGCAGTGCTATTATAGGGGGATCAGCTTTCTTT.

This clone was picked up many times. The chain uses TRBV19 and TRBJ2-3; possible D gene TRBD2, 6 bases. The CDR3 covers 16 residues. The germline gives CDR1 LNHDA, CDR2 SQIVND (reference sequence). V gave up 3 bases and J gave up 1 base, with 14 bases separating them. CDR3: CASSISGGDGTDTQYF. DNA for the CDR3: TGTGCCAGTAGTATTTCCGGGGGAGACGGCACAGATACGCAGTATTTT.